Described below is a single TCR beta chain sequence and its context. Germline V gene data show CDR1 as SGHAT and CDR2 as FQNNGV. The CDR3 consists of 15 residues. Trimming took off 5 bases at V and 4 bases at J, with 12 bases between the two ends. This entry is derived from a study of T cell responses to AZD1222 COVID-19 vaccine. Produced via immunoSEQ multiplex PCR; TCRdb's table is partial and in-frame only. The sample includes about 78,000 clones, roughly 90% seen only once; the top ten take roughly 5%. The sequences come from peripheral blood, collected on day 0 of MenACWY control vaccination. The chain recombines TRBV11-2 with TRBJ2-6; the D is unclear. The source is an adult in good health. CDR3 in amino acids: CASSPRVSGANVLTF. CDR3 DNA sequence: TGTGCCAGCAGCCCAAGGGTATCCGGGGCCAACGTCCTGACTTTC. Full variable domain (rest looked up from reference TRBV11-2 and TRBJ2-6): EAGVAQSPRYKIIEKRQSVAFWCNPISGHATLYWYQQILGQGPKLLIQFQNNGVVDDSQLPKDRFSAERLKGVDSTLKIQPAKLEDSAVYLCASSPRVSGANVLTFGAGSRLTVL.